Listed here are 12 T cell receptor beta chains from one sample, sequenced in a study of OX40 agonist ivuxolimab in advanced cancers. Method: immunoSEQ multiplex PCR; TCRdb's copy keeps in-frame clones and lacks some. The sample holds some 97,000 clones; 90% are singletons and the top ten take approximately 0.3%. This specimen consisted of CD4+ or CD8+ T cells sorted from blood, obtained in a trial of the OX40 agonist ivuxolimab. The source of these receptors is an adult with an advanced solid tumor such as melanoma, head and neck, liver or kidney cancer.

This clone has just a few counts. V and J are TRBV28 and TRBJ2-7; D is ambiguous. This CDR3 is built from 12 residues. Trimming removed 2 bases at V and 3 bases at J, with 5 bases between. Germline assignment: CDR1 MDHEN and CDR2 SYDVKM. CDR3 residues: CASSLVVYEQYF. The CDR3 nucleotides are TGTGCCAGCAGTTTAGTCGTCTACGAGCAGTACTTC.

This chain connects TRBV5-8 to TRBJ2-7; tentatively, D is TRBD1 (5 bases). The germline CDR1 and CDR2 sequences are SGHTS and YDEGEE. This CDR3 has 15 residues. Trimming cost V 0 bases and J 0 bases, with 10 bases left between them. The chain's CDR3 is CASSLGQHSSYEQYF. The CDR3 bases are TGTGCCAGCAGCTTGGGACAGCATTCCTCCTACGAGCAGTACTTC.

The genes are TRBV18 and TRBJ1-2; 7 bases are a match to TRBD1. The V gene end was trimmed by 3 bases and the J gene end by 7 bases; junction bases not matched to a gene: 14. The CDR3 extends over 16 amino acids. CDR1 and CDR2 (germline): KGHSH, LQKENI. CDR3 in amino acids: CASSPNGPTGSGGYTF. CDR3 nucleotide sequence: TGTGCCAGCTCACCGAATGGGCCGACAGGGTCGGGTGGCTACACCTTC.

This clone was observed once. The V gene is TRBV7-2, the J gene TRBJ1-2; TRBD1 is a possible D gene (5 bases). Germline V gives CDR1 SGHTA, CDR2 FQGNSA. The CDR3 has 16 amino acids. The V end was cut by 1 base, the J end by 4 bases, with 16 bases between. CDR3: CASSLGWGVNSYGYTF. The CDR3 DNA reads TGTGCCAGCAGCTTAGGCTGGGGCGTTAACTCCTATGGCTACACCTTC.

The rearrangement uses TRBV5-1 and TRBJ2-3; 8 bases agree with TRBD1. CDR1 and CDR2 (germline): SGHRS, YFSETQ. The CDR3 extends over 15 amino acids. V gave up 4 bases and J gave up 4 bases; unmatched junction bases: 8. The CDR3 bases are TGCGCCAGCAGCGCCACAGGGGGTACTGCAGATACGCAGTATTTT. Translation gives CASSATGGTADTQYF. The full variable domain, with the rest looked up from reference TRBV5-1 and TRBJ2-3, is KAGVTQTPRYLIKTRGQQVTLSCSPISGHRSVSWYQQTPGQGLQFLFEYFSETQRNKGNFPGRFSGRQFSNSRSEMNVSTLELGDSALYLCASSATGGTADTQYFGPGTRLTVL.

This clone was seen a handful of times. This chain links TRBV6-5 with TRBJ2-7; perhaps TRBD1 as D (6 bases). This CDR3 comprises 14 residues. The germline CDR1 and CDR2 sequences are MNHEY and SVGAGI. V was pared by 5 bases and J by 3 bases, with 14 bases between. The CDR3 sequence is CASSPFRDNYEQYF. The CDR3 DNA follows: TGTGCCAGCAGTCCCTTCCGGGACAACTACGAGCAGTACTTC.

This clone was observed a handful of times. CDR3 in amino acids: CASSELNYGYTF. CDR3 bases: TGTGCCAGCAGTGAATTAAACTATGGCTACACCTTC. This chain uses TRBV25-1 with TRBJ1-2; D remains unclear. This CDR3 has 12 amino acids. Trimming took 1 base from V and 2 from J, leaving 2 bases between them. Germline CDR1 MGHDK, CDR2 SYGVNS.

This chain uses TRBV4-3 with TRBJ1-3; no clear D gene. The germline V gene encodes CDR1 LGHNA and CDR2 YSLEER. The V end lost 4 bases, the J end lost 0 bases, and 13 bases lay between the germline ends. The CDR3 consists of 16 residues. The CDR3 spells CASSREGRPSGNTIYF. Here the CDR3 DNA reads TGCGCCAGCAGCCGGGAGGGCCGTCCCTCTGGAAACACCATATATTTT.

The chain couples TRBV5-6 to TRBJ2-1, with 8 bases fitting TRBD2. With V trimmed by 0 bases and J by 7 bases, 15 bases remained unmatched. The CDR3 is made up of 18 amino acids. Per germline, CDR1 SGHDT and CDR2 YYEEEE. CDR3 nucleotide sequence: TGTGCCAGCAGCTTGGAGCCCCTAGCGGGCCGCTACGGGAATGAGCAGTTCTTC. As protein: CASSLEPLAGRYGNEQFF. Full variable domain (outside the CDR3, taken from reference TRBV5-6 and TRBJ2-1): DAGVTQSPTHLIKTRGQQVTLRCSPKSGHDTVSWYQQALGQGPQFIFQYYEEEERQRGNFPDRFSGHQFPNYSSELNVNALLLGDSALYLCASSLEPLAGRYGNEQFFGPGTRLTVL.

The chain employs TRBV5-6 and TRBJ1-1, with no clear D. Germline lookup yields CDR1 SGHDT and CDR2 YYEEEE. The CDR3 extends over 11 amino acids. V gave up 0 bases and J gave up 9 bases, with 6 bases separating them. CDR3 coding DNA: TGTGCCAGCAGCTTGGAGCACCAAGCTTTCTTT. Translating it yields CASSLEHQAFF.

The chain links TRBV5-6 to TRBJ1-1, with a possible D match to TRBD1 (6 bases). Germline CDR1 is SGHDT and CDR2 is YYEEEE. Deletions cut 5 bases from V and 11 bases from J, with 25 bases between. This CDR3 has 15 residues. Here the CDR3 reads CASSKRDTSLGSAFF. The CDR3 DNA follows: TGTGCCAGCAGTAAACGGGACACCTCACTGGGTTCGGCTTTCTTT.

The V call is TRBV19, the J call TRBJ1-1, with a possible D match to TRBD1 (6 bases). Germline values: CDR1 LNHDA, CDR2 SQIVND (reference sequence). The CDR3 has 13 amino acids. V was clipped by 6 bases and J by 0 bases, with 8 bases between them. The CDR3 sequence: CASSRGLNTEAFF. DNA of the CDR3: TGTGCCAGTAGCAGGGGCCTGAACACTGAAGCTTTCTTT. The full variable domain, its missing parts supplied by reference TRBV19 and TRBJ1-1, is DGGITQSPKYLFRKEGQNVTLSCEQNLNHDAMYWYRQDPGQGLRLIYYSQIVNDFQKGDIAEGYSVSREKKESFPLTVTSAQKNPTAFYLCASSRGLNTEAFFGQGTRLTVV.